Listed here are 28 T cell receptor beta chains from one sample, sequenced in a study of beta chain features in type 1 diabetes. Of the isolated RNA, all was reverse transcribed, and so the sequenced material was expressed TCRB transcripts. The assay was immunoSEQ multiplex PCR, and TCRdb's table has in-frame clones only and misses some. The sample lists about 130,000 clones; about a tenth were seen once. Sample: central memory CD4+ T cells from blood. Receptor source: a man aged 18 to 30 in good health.

The rearrangement links TRBV10-2 to TRBJ2-3, with D possibly matching TRBD1 (7 bases). CDR3 length equals 16 residues. V lost 2 bases and J 2 bases, leaving 14 bases between the germline ends. Germline loops: CDR1 WSHSY, CDR2 SAAADI. CDR3 residues: CASSEPGGPSTDTQYF. The CDR3 DNA reads TGCGCCAGCAGTGAGCCAGGGGGGCCCTCCACAGATACGCAGTATTTT.

The V gene is TRBV9, the J gene TRBJ1-4, with a possible D match to TRBD1 (5 bases). Trimming shortened V by 0 bases and J by 8 bases, and 11 bases separated the two germline ends. Germline CDR1 SGDLS, CDR2 YYNGEE. The length of the CDR3 is 14 residues. CDR3 protein: CASSVGDYREKLFF. Here the CDR3 DNA reads TGTGCCAGCAGCGTAGGCGATTACAGGGAAAAACTGTTTTTT.

This clone was counted between two and nine times. The V and J genes are TRBV27 and TRBJ1-2, with 8 bases aligning to TRBD1. After removal of 9 bases from V and 4 bases from J, the junction contained 7 bases not matched to a gene. The CDR3 spans 13 residues. Germline assignment: CDR1 MNHEY and CDR2 SMNVEV (reference sequence). CDR3 sequence (DNA): TGTGCCAGTGGACAGGGTTGGGGCTATGGCTACACCTTC. The encoded protein is CASGQGWGYGYTF.

This clone was detected only a few times. The V call is TRBV7-9, the J call TRBJ2-3, with a tentative D call TRBD2 (5 bases). Germline-derived CDR1 and CDR2 are SEHNR and FQNEAQ (reference sequence). V was clipped by 2 bases and J by 6 bases, with 6 bases between them. This CDR3 contains 12 residues. CDR3 nucleotide sequence: TGTGCCAGCAGCTTAATAGCGGATACGCAGTATTTT. Amino acid sequence: CASSLIADTQYF. Supplemented by reference TRBV7-9 and TRBJ2-3, the full variable domain reads DTGVSQNPRHKITKRGQNVTFRCDPISEHNRLYWYRQTLGQGPEFLTYFQNEAQLEKSRLLSDRFSAERPKGSFSTLEIQRTEQGDSAMYLCASSLIADTQYFGPGTRLTVL.

This chain uses TRBV6-5 with TRBJ2-2, with TRBD2 as a possible D gene (5 bases). V shed 7 bases and J shed 4 bases, with 10 bases lying between them. CDR1 and CDR2 (germline): MNHEY, SVGAGI. The CDR3 is 13 residues long. This CDR3 is CASTRVSTGELFF. CDR3 coding DNA: TGTGCCAGCACGCGGGTGTCCACCGGGGAGCTGTTTTTT.

This clone turned up a few times. The chain is built from TRBV7-2 and TRBJ2-7; 8 nucleotides agree with TRBD2. With 6 bases clipped from V and 1 base from J, the junction kept 8 bases outside the gene matches. In germline, CDR1 is SGHTA, CDR2 FQGNSA. This CDR3 region has 15 residues. The CDR3 DNA sequence: TGTGCCAGCAGATCAGGACTAGCTGGATCCTACGAGCAGTACTTC. Protein product: CASRSGLAGSYEQYF.

CDR3 region: CASSAPGQGIEAFF. The CDR3 DNA sequence: TGTGCCAGCAGCGCACCGGGACAGGGGATTGAAGCTTTCTTT. The V and J genes are TRBV7-6 and TRBJ1-1; TRBD1 agrees at 10 bases. V lost 5 bases, J lost 7 bases, and 7 bases stayed unmatched. The CDR3 is 14 residues long. CDR1 is SGHVS, CDR2 FNYEAQ, per germline.

This clone was picked up a small number of times. Other DNA sequences within the sample encode an identical CDR3. V gene TRBV7-8 combines with J gene TRBJ2-5; 7 bases line up with TRBD2. J lost 3 bases, V lost 0 bases, and 1 base had no gene match. Germline V gives CDR1 SGHVS, CDR2 FQNEAQ. This CDR3 region has 14 residues. In DNA, the CDR3 is TGTGCCAGCAGCTTAGCGGGAGGGGAAGAGACCCAGTACTTC. This encodes CASSLAGGEETQYF. Together with reference TRBV7-8 and TRBJ2-5, the CDR3 gives the full variable domain: GAGVSQSPRYKVAKRGQDVALRCDPISGHVSLFWYQQALGQGPEFLTYFQNEAQLDKSGLPSDRFFAERPEGSVSTLKIQRTQQEDSAVYLCASSLAGGEETQYFGPGTRLLVL.

The chain employs TRBV7-6 and TRBJ2-3, with a possible D match to TRBD2 (6 bases). V was trimmed by 5 bases and J by 5 bases, leaving 14 bases between them. CDR3 length: 14 residues. In germline, CDR1 is SGHVS, CDR2 FNYEAQ. The CDR3 protein is CASSQLAQKDTQYF. CDR3 nucleotide sequence: TGTGCCAGCAGCCAACTAGCCCAGAAAGATACGCAGTATTTT.

In this sample, this clone turned up a few times. The chain has TRBV11-2 and TRBJ2-3, with no clear D. The CDR3 is 16 residues long. V was shortened by 2 bases and J by 1 base, with 13 bases between the two germline ends. Germline V gives CDR1 SGHAT, CDR2 FQNNGV. The CDR3 DNA reads TGTGCCAGCAGCTTAACTCCGGTCAGGCGCACAGATACGCAGTATTTT. This gives the protein CASSLTPVRRTDTQYF.

The chain carries TRBV2 and TRBJ2-1; weak D call: TRBD1 (6 bases). The CDR3 covers 12 residues. Trimming shortened V by 6 bases and J by 8 bases, and 11 bases separated the two germline ends. In germline, CDR1 is SNHLY, CDR2 FYNNEI. CDR3 loop: CASRDSGDEQFF. CDR3 DNA: TGTGCCAGCAGGGACAGTGGGGATGAGCAGTTCTTC.

The sample holds a few counts of this clone. The chain's CDR3 is CASSPRLAGVQETQYF. As DNA, the CDR3 is TGTGCCAGCAGCCCCAGACTAGCGGGGGTACAAGAGACCCAGTACTTC. The chain employs TRBV7-2 and TRBJ2-5; 12 bases are shared with TRBD2. CDR3 size: 16 residues. V lost 5 bases to trimming and J lost 2 bases; unmatched junction nucleotides: 6. CDR1 is SGHTA and CDR2 is FQGNSA in the germline V gene.

The chain combines TRBV11-2 with TRBJ1-5, with 10 positions matching TRBD1. The CDR3 spans 13 residues. The germline V gene has CDR1 SGHAT and CDR2 FQNNGV. The V segment lost 5 bases and the J segment 8 bases; nucleotides outside the gene matches: 3. The CDR3 loop reads CASSQDRGEPQHF. As DNA, the CDR3 is TGTGCCAGCAGCCAGGACAGGGGGGAGCCCCAGCATTTT.

V gene TRBV6-5 combines with J gene TRBJ2-5, with TRBD2 matching over 7 bases. The germline V gene has CDR1 MNHEY and CDR2 SVGAGI. This CDR3 region has 15 residues. J was trimmed by 3 bases and V by 4 bases; bases with no gene match: 8. The CDR3 DNA sequence: TGTGCCAGCAGTTCCCGCCCGGCGGGGGAAGAGACCCAGTACTTC. Its protein product is CASSSRPAGEETQYF.

V gene TRBV6-5 combines with J gene TRBJ1-1; tentatively, D is TRBD1 (6 bases). V lost 5 bases, J lost 4 bases, and 17 bases lay in between. In germline, CDR1 is MNHEY, CDR2 SVGAGI. The CDR3 contains 15 residues. This CDR3 is CASSKKQGKGTEAFF. CDR3 DNA: TGTGCCAGCAGTAAGAAACAGGGCAAGGGCACTGAAGCTTTCTTT.

The sample holds a few counts of this clone. This sequence joins TRBV5-6 and TRBJ2-1; a possible D gene is TRBD1 (5 bases). The germline V gene has CDR1 SGHDT and CDR2 YYEEEE. V was pared by 0 bases and J by 9 bases, with 16 bases between. This CDR3 contains 15 residues. The CDR3 loop is CASSLGSAGRFEQFF. CDR3 bases: TGTGCCAGCAGCTTGGGGTCGGCAGGGCGATTTGAGCAGTTCTTC.

This clone turned up a few times. The chain recombines TRBV5-1 with TRBJ2-1; TRBD1 agrees at 8 bases. CDR1 and CDR2 (germline): SGHRS, YFSETQ. V was pared by 0 bases and J by 8 bases, with 7 bases of the junction left unmatched. CDR3 size: 15 residues. CDR3 residues: CASSLDRGRWDEQFF. The CDR3 DNA reads as TGCGCCAGCAGCTTGGACAGGGGGAGGTGGGATGAGCAGTTCTTC.

This chain connects TRBV9 to TRBJ2-3; tentative D call: TRBD1 (5 bases). CDR1 SGDLS and CDR2 YYNGEE come from the germline V gene. CDR3 size: 16 residues. V dropped 3 bases and J dropped 4 bases, with 18 bases sitting between them. CDR3 residues: CASSGIPQGYADTQYF. The CDR3 nucleotides read TGTGCCAGCAGCGGAATCCCTCAGGGTTACGCAGATACGCAGTATTTT.

The table lists this clone with a few counts. V is TRBV6-1 and J is TRBJ2-5; 7 bases match TRBD2. The end of the DNA is better explained by TRBJ2-7, so the J call may be wrong. The CDR3 runs 16 residues. Germline V gene sequence: CDR1 MNHNS, CDR2 SASEGT. CDR3 sequence: CASSEASPGGTYEQYF. CDR3 DNA sequence: TGTGCCAGCAGTGAAGCGTCTCCGGGGGGAACGTACGAGCAGTACTTC.

The V gene is TRBV7-9, the J gene TRBJ2-5, with 8 bases fitting TRBD1. This CDR3 is built from 15 residues. Germline lookup yields CDR1 SEHNR and CDR2 FQNEAQ (reference sequence). J gave up 5 bases and V 2 bases, and 7 bases lay outside the gene matches. The CDR3 DNA follows: TGTGCCAGCAGCTTACGTGGCAGGGGGCTGGAGACCCAGTACTTC. Its protein product is CASSLRGRGLETQYF.

Only a few counts were recorded for this clone. The J gene is TRBJ2-1, the V gene TRBV19; 7 bases match TRBD2. Germline CDR1 reads LNHDA; CDR2 reads SQIVND (reference sequence). The CDR3 is 11 amino acids. The CDR3 here is CGAGRGNEQFF. CDR3 nucleotide sequence: TGTGGTGCAGGGAGGGGCAATGAGCAGTTCTTC.

The chain is built from TRBV2 and TRBJ2-5; TRBD2 matches at 9 bases. Germline CDR1 reads SNHLY; CDR2 reads FYNNEI. After removal of 7 bases from V and 2 bases from J, the junction contained 8 bases not matched to a gene. The CDR3 contains 15 residues. The CDR3 spells CASTNRLAAQETQYF. DNA for the CDR3: TGTGCCAGCACTAACCGACTAGCGGCACAAGAGACCCAGTACTTC.

CDR3 sequence: CASSPSGGDSTDTQYF. CDR3 in DNA: TGTGCCAGCAGCCCTAGCGGGGGGGATAGCACAGATACGCAGTATTTT. The chain couples TRBV9 to TRBJ2-3; 12 nucleotides align to TRBD2. Germline V CDR1 and CDR2: SGDLS, YYNGEE. The junction had 3 bases not matched to a gene; V was cut back by 4 bases and J by 0 bases. The CDR3 spans 16 residues.

This clone has just a few counts. The rearrangement joins TRBV6-5 to TRBJ1-5; D not resolved. The germline V gene encodes CDR1 MNHEY and CDR2 SVGAGI. CDR3 length: 13 residues. Trimming took 6 bases from V and 6 from J, leaving 12 bases between them. The DNA for the CDR3 is TGTGCCAGCAGCAACGGGGATAGTCAGCCCCAGCATTTT. It codes for CASSNGDSQPQHF.

This clone came up a few times. The V call is TRBV6-1, the J call TRBJ2-7, with TRBD1 as a possible D gene (6 bases). Germline values: CDR1 MNHNS, CDR2 SASEGT. The CDR3 has 11 amino acids. With 8 bases removed from V and 7 bases from J, the gap between germline ends came to 12 bases. CDR3 loop: CASLWGREQYF. DNA for the CDR3: TGTGCCAGCCTCTGGGGGCGGGAGCAGTACTTC.

The chain carries TRBV14 and TRBJ2-5, with D uncertain. V lost 1 base and J lost 7, with 13 bases in between. This CDR3 is 14 amino acids long. CDR1 and CDR2 (germline): SGHDN, FVKESK. CDR3 region: CASSQVPGLGTQYF. The CDR3 DNA reads as TGTGCCAGCAGCCAAGTCCCCGGCCTAGGGACCCAGTACTTC.

The chain joins TRBV18 to TRBJ2-6, with 9 bases that match TRBD1. The CDR3 sequence is 19 residues long. V lost 3 bases, J lost 0 bases, and 9 bases stayed unmatched. Germline V gene data show CDR1 as KGHSH and CDR2 as LQKENI. CDR3: CASSPGQGKTSSGANVLTF. The DNA of the CDR3 is TGTGCCAGCTCACCGGGACAGGGAAAGACTAGCTCTGGGGCCAACGTCCTGACTTTC.

The V gene is TRBV2, the J gene TRBJ1-5; TRBD1 is a possible D gene (6 bases). Germline values: CDR1 SNHLY, CDR2 FYNNEI. Trimming left V 7 bases short and J 2 bases short, with 9 bases between. The CDR3 extends over 13 amino acids. This CDR3 is CASNRQGNQPQHF. As DNA, the CDR3 is TGTGCCAGCAATCGACAGGGCAATCAGCCCCAGCATTTT.